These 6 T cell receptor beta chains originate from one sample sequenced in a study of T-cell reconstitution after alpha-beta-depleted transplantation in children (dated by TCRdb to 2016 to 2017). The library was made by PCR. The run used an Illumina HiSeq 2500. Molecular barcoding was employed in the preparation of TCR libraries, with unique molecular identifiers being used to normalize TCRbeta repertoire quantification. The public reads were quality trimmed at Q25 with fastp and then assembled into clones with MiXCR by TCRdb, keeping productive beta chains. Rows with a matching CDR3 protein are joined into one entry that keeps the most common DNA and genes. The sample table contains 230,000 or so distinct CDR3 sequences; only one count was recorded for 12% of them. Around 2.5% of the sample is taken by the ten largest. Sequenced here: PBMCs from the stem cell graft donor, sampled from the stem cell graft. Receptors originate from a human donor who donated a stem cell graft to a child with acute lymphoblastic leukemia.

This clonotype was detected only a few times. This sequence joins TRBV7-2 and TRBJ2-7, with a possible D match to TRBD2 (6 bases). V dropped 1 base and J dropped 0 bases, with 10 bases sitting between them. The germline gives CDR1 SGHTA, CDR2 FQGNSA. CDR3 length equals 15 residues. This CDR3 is CASSLGGASSYEQYF. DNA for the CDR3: TGTGCCAGCAGCTTAGGCGGGGCCAGCTCCTACGAGCAGTACTTC.

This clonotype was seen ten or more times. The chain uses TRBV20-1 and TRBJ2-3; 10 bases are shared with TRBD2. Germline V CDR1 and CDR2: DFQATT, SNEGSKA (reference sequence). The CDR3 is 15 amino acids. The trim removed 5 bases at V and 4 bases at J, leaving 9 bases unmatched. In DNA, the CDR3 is TGCAGTGCTGTAGGAAGCGGGGGGGGATCAGATACGCAGTATTTT. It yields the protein CSAVGSGGGSDTQYF.

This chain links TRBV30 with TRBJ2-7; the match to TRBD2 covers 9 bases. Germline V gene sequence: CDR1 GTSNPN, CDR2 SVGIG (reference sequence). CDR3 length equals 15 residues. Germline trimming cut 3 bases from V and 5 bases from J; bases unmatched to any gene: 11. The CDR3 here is CAWRGPSGGIHEQYF. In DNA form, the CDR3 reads TGTGCCTGGAGGGGCCCCAGCGGGGGGATCCACGAGCAGTACTTC.

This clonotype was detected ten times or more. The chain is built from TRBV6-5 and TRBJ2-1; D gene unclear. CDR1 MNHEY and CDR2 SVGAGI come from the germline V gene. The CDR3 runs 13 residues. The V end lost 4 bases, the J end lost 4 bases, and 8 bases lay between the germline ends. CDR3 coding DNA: TGTGCCAGCAGTTCCGCCCTGTACAATGAGCAGTTCTTC. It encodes CASSSALYNEQFF.

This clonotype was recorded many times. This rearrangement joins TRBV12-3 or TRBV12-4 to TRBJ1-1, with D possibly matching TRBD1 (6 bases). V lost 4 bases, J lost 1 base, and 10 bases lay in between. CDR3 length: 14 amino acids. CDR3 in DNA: TGTGCCAGCAGTTGGACGGGGGCGAACACTGAAGCTTTCTTT. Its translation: CASSWTGANTEAFF.

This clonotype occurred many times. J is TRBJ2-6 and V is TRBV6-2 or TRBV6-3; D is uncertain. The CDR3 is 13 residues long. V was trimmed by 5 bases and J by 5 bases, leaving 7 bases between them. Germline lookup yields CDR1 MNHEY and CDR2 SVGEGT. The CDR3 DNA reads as TGTGCCAGCAGTCACGAACGGGCCAACGTCCTGACTTTC. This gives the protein CASSHERANVLTF.